This T cell receptor (beta chain) appears in the sequencing data of a study of neurological immune-mediated disorders. Study-level information: Relapsing-remitting patients made up about 90% of the roughly 35 multiple sclerosis patients, and secondary progressive patients made up 3.

V shed 0 bases and J shed 1 base, with 7 bases lying between them. The CDR3 contains 14 residues. Germline V gene data show CDR1 as SGHRS and CDR2 as YFSETQ. This clonotype has ten or more counts. Its antigen is currently unknown. Study findings and constraints: The highest TCR clonal expansion occurred in HTLV-1-associated myelopathy; multiple sclerosis fell below healthy controls.

With 10-nucleotide random UMIs, 5'RACE was used to make the cDNA. TCRdb analysed the 5' RACE reads with MiXCR anew, one entry per CDR3 protein. The top ten hold less than 2% of the sample, which has 50,000 or so distinct CDR3 sequences, around 3.9% seen once. Material for sequencing was PBMCs. V is TRBV5-1 and J is TRBJ2-5, with D possibly TRBD2 on 6 matching bases. The sequence came from a man aged 30 to 45 with multiple sclerosis. CDR3 in DNA: TGCGCCAGCAGCTTGGGCGGGGCCCAAGAGACCCAGTACTTC. Residues: CASSLGGAQETQYF.